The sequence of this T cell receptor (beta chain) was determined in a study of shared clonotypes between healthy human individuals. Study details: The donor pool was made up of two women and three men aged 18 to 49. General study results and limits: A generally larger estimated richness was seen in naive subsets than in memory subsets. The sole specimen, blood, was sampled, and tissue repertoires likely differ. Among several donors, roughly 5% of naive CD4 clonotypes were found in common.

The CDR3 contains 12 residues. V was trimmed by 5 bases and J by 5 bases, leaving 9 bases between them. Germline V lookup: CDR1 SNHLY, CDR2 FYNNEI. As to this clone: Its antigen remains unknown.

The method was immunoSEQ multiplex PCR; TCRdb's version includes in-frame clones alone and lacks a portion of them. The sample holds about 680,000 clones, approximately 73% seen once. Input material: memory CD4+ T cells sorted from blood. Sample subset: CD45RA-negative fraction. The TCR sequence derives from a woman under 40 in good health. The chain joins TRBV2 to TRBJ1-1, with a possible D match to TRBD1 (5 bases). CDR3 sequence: CASSRKGTEAFF. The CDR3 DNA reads TGTGCCAGCAGTCGCAAGGGGACTGAAGCTTTCTTT.